This record looks at one TCR beta chain sequence and its context. The data were obtained in a study of T cell changes during pregnancy in multiple sclerosis. Sequenced by immunoSEQ multiplex PCR; TCRdb stores in-frame clones only, minus some. The top ten hold 0.7% to 1% of the sample, which has 55,000 to 65,000 clones, 80% to 95% seen once. The germline V gene has CDR1 SGHTA and CDR2 FQGNSA. The CDR3 totals 14 residues. Trimming cost V 8 bases and J 1 base, with 11 bases left between them. The TCR comes from a female donor with multiple sclerosis, enrolled in a pregnancy study. V is TRBV7-2 and J is TRBJ2-2; D is unresolved. The source was peripheral blood, collected in the first trimester of pregnancy. CDR3 sequence (DNA): TGTGCCAGCTGCCGGGTCTGGAACACCGGGGAGCTGTTTTTT. Translation gives CASCRVWNTGELFF.